These 26 T cell receptor beta chains originate from one sample sequenced in a study of blood T cell repertoires in COVID-19. The repertoire was sequenced with immunoSEQ multiplex PCR; TCRdb's copy has only in-frame clones and lacks some. The data hold 300,000 or so clones, with 87% observed a single time. What was sequenced was peripheral blood. All receptors derive from a woman aged 45-65 years who had recovered from COVID-19.

V gene TRBV28 combines with J gene TRBJ2-7, with TRBD1 matching over 10 bases. With 7 bases clipped from V and 9 bases from J, the junction kept 18 bases outside the gene matches. The germline gives CDR1 MDHEN, CDR2 SYDVKM. The CDR3 totals 16 residues. The chain's CDR3 is CASTRQGATSRGWQYF. The CDR3 nucleotides are TGTGCCAGCACCCGACAGGGGGCTACGTCCCGTGGATGGCAGTACTTC.

V usage is TRBV7-2 and J usage is TRBJ2-3, with 12 nucleotides matching TRBD2. This CDR3 has 18 amino acids. Per germline, CDR1 SGHTA and CDR2 FQGNSA. V lost 1 base and J lost 0; bases outside the gene matches: 5. Here the CDR3 reads CASSLVLGLAGSTDTQYF. Here the CDR3 DNA reads TGTGCCAGCAGCTTAGTTCTGGGACTAGCGGGTAGCACAGATACGCAGTATTTT. Variable domain in full (rest from reference TRBV7-2 and TRBJ2-3): GAGVSQSPSNKVTEKGKDVELRCDPISGHTALYWYRQSLGQGLEFLIYFQGNSAPDKSGLPSDRFSAERTGGSVSTLTIQRTQQEDSAVYLCASSLVLGLAGSTDTQYFGPGTRLTVL.

This clone was seen once. This CDR3 reads CASSYGKGGASTDTQYF. The CDR3 region has the DNA TGTGCCAGCAGCTACGGGAAAGGCGGAGCTAGCACAGATACGCAGTATTTT. The V and J genes are TRBV11-2 and TRBJ2-3, with D perhaps TRBD2 (5 bases). The ends were cut back, 4 bases at V and 0 bases at J, with 17 bases in the middle. From germline, CDR1 is SGHAT and CDR2 FQNNGV. The CDR3 runs to 17 residues.

The V and J genes are TRBV6-1 and TRBJ2-3; 7 nucleotides line up with TRBD2. Unmatched junction bases numbered 6, after V lost 2 bases and J lost 4 bases. Germline V gene data show CDR1 as MNHNS and CDR2 as SASEGT. The length of the CDR3 is 15 residues. CDR3 DNA: TGTGCCAGCAGTGAAAGACTAGCCGGGGCAGATACGCAGTATTTT. Its translation is CASSERLAGADTQYF.

V gene TRBV30 combines with J gene TRBJ1-1; maybe TRBD1 (6 bases). The V gene lost 0 bases and the J gene lost 1 base, with 12 bases spanning the gap. Germline V CDR1 and CDR2: GTSNPN, SVGIG (reference sequence). CDR3 size: 15 residues. In DNA form, the CDR3 reads TGTGCCTGGAGTGTAAAGGGGACACAGAACACTGAAGCTTTCTTT. This sequence encodes CAWSVKGTQNTEAFF.

The J gene is TRBJ1-1, the V gene TRBV6-6; no definite D call. Germline V CDR1 and CDR2: MNHNY, SVGAGI (reference sequence). The length of the CDR3 is 12 residues. The V gene lost 2 bases and the J gene lost 1 base, with 2 bases spanning the gap. The CDR3 DNA sequence: TGTGCCAGCAGTTACCAGAACACTGAAGCTTTCTTT. Its translation: CASSYQNTEAFF.

For this clone: Other nucleotide sequences from this sample produce the same CDR3. The chain has TRBV9 and TRBJ2-1; 7 nucleotides line up with TRBD2. The germline V gene encodes CDR1 SGDLS and CDR2 YYNGEE. This CDR3 comprises 15 residues. V was clipped by 0 bases and J by 3 bases; unmatched bases: 3. CDR3 protein: CASSVAGGSYNEQFF. DNA of the CDR3: TGTGCCAGCAGCGTAGCTGGCGGGAGCTACAATGAGCAGTTCTTC.

This clone appeared a few times. The chain carries TRBV28 and TRBJ1-5, with D uncertain. Looked up from germline, CDR1 is MDHEN and CDR2 is SYDVKM. V lost 7 bases to trimming and J lost 9 bases, with 13 bases between them. This CDR3 contains 12 residues. CDR3 protein: CASIPRVGPQHF. The CDR3 DNA is TGTGCCAGCATCCCACGGGTGGGGCCCCAGCATTTT.

The rearrangement joins TRBV28 to TRBJ1-4; D gene unclear. Trimming shortened V by 7 bases and J by 2 bases, and 14 bases separated the two germline ends. The V gene's germline CDR1 is MDHEN and CDR2 SYDVKM. The CDR3 contains 15 residues. The CDR3 sequence is CASTDGGQTNEKLFF. The CDR3 coding sequence is TGTGCCAGCACCGACGGAGGGCAGACTAATGAAAAACTGTTTTTT.

The chain links TRBV9 to TRBJ2-3; D perhaps matches TRBD1 (6 bases). The CDR3 runs 14 residues. Germline V gives CDR1 SGDLS, CDR2 YYNGEE. Trimming cost V 4 bases and J 4 bases, with 13 bases left between them. The CDR3 nucleotides are TGTGCCAGCAGCACTCAGGGGATGTCAGATACGCAGTATTTT. Translating it yields CASSTQGMSDTQYF.

Written as DNA, the CDR3 is TGTGCCACTCCACCCTGGTTGGGGCAGGGTGCCACTGAAGCTTTCTTT. It yields the protein CATPPWLGQGATEAFF. The chain links TRBV19 to TRBJ1-1, with D possibly being TRBD1 (5 bases). The CDR3 sequence is 16 residues long. Germline V gene lookup returns CDR1 LNHDA and CDR2 SQIVND (reference sequence). V was clipped by 10 bases and J by 4 bases, with 25 bases between them.

The rearrangement uses TRBV7-6 and TRBJ1-5; TRBD1 might be the D (5 bases). The germline CDR1 and CDR2 sequences are SGHVS and FNYEAQ. V was clipped by 5 bases and J by 0 bases, with 11 bases between them. This CDR3 contains 15 residues. The CDR3 loop reads CASSPGRGSNQPQHF. The CDR3 nucleotides read TGTGCCAGCAGCCCAGGGCGGGGTAGCAATCAGCCCCAGCATTTT.

This clone was counted once. The chain combines TRBV30 with TRBJ1-2; no definite D call. The CDR3 extends over 13 amino acids. CDR1 GTSNPN and CDR2 SVGIG come from the germline V gene (reference sequence). Trimming took 2 bases from V and 3 from J, leaving 10 bases between them. For the CDR3, the DNA is TGTGCCTGGAGTATAGGAAGCGACTATGGCTACACCTTC. Amino acids: CAWSIGSDYGYTF.

The chain combines TRBV28 with TRBJ2-7; TRBD2 agrees at 12 bases. This CDR3 is 14 amino acids long. Trimming at V came to 8 bases and at J to 6 bases, leaving 8 bases not matched to a gene. Germline CDR1 is MDHEN and CDR2 is SYDVKM. CDR3 loop: CASGRLAGVGEQYF. Written as DNA, the CDR3 is TGTGCCAGCGGCAGACTAGCGGGAGTTGGCGAGCAGTACTTC. Full variable domain (outside the CDR3, taken from reference TRBV28 and TRBJ2-7): DVKVTQSSRYLVKRTGEKVFLECVQDMDHENMFWYRQDPGLGLRLIYFSYDVKMKEKGDIPEGYSVSREKKERFSLILESASTNQTSMYLCASGRLAGVGEQYFGPGTRLTVT.

The V call is TRBV5-6, the J call TRBJ1-1; D might be TRBD1 (6 bases). This CDR3 comprises 14 residues. CDR1 is SGHDT, CDR2 YYEEEE, per germline. Trimming removed 2 bases at V and 1 base at J, with 9 bases between. The CDR3 bases are TGTGCCAGCAGCTTCGGGACATCGAACACTGAAGCTTTCTTT. Translation gives CASSFGTSNTEAFF.

This chain links TRBV15 with TRBJ1-5, with D tentatively TRBD1 (5 bases). Per germline, CDR1 LNHNV and CDR2 YYDKDF (reference sequence). The V end lost 3 bases, the J end lost 6 bases, and 15 bases lay between the germline ends. The CDR3 consists of 15 residues. Written as DNA, the CDR3 is TGTGCCACCAGCAGTGGGGGGGGGTCCACTCAGCCCCAGCATTTT. It codes for CATSSGGGSTQPQHF.

The chain joins TRBV9 to TRBJ2-2, with TRBD1 identical over 8 bases. Germline V gene lookup returns CDR1 SGDLS and CDR2 YYNGEE. V was pared by 3 bases and J by 2 bases, with 12 bases of the junction left unmatched. The CDR3 runs 18 residues. The CDR3 DNA follows: TGTGCCAGCAGCGAGAGCCTCGGGACAGGAATTAACACCGGGGAGCTGTTTTTT. Its translation is CASSESLGTGINTGELFF.

The gene calls are TRBV9 and TRBJ2-3, with 7 bases aligning to TRBD2. This CDR3 spans 15 amino acids. V shed 6 bases, J shed 0 bases, and the junction held 7 bases outside the gene matches. Germline CDR1 and CDR2: SGDLS and YYNGEE. CDR3 in amino acids: CASTTYSGSTDTQYF. CDR3 nucleotides: TGTGCCAGCACAACTTATAGCGGGAGCACAGATACGCAGTATTTT.

Only a few counts were recorded for this clone. This chain joins TRBV5-1 and TRBJ1-5; no definite D call. The germline V gene has CDR1 SGHRS and CDR2 YFSETQ. Trimming took 4 bases from V and 2 from J, leaving 10 bases between them. CDR3 size: 14 residues. In DNA form, the CDR3 reads TGCGCCAGCAGCGTTGACATGGGCAATCAGCCCCAGCATTTT. Protein sequence: CASSVDMGNQPQHF.

In DNA form, the CDR3 reads TGTGCCAGCAGCTTGGGAGCGGGGGTCTCCTACGAGCAGTACTTC. The encoded protein is CASSLGAGVSYEQYF. The rearrangement joins TRBV5-4 to TRBJ2-7; TRBD2 aligns across 8 bases. The CDR3 contains 15 residues. The germline V gene has CDR1 SGHNT and CDR2 YYREEE (reference sequence). Trimming at V came to 0 bases and at J to 0 bases, leaving 2 bases not matched to a gene.

Turning to this clone: The sample contains more than one DNA sequence encoding this CDR3. The chain joins TRBV28 to TRBJ1-1; no reliable D call. V was shortened by 5 bases and J by 1 base, with 8 bases between the two germline ends. The CDR3 is made up of 13 amino acids. Germline CDR1 MDHEN, CDR2 SYDVKM. CDR3 protein: CASSPPGNTEAFF. In nucleotides, the CDR3 is TGTGCCAGCAGTCCTCCCGGGAACACTGAAGCTTTCTTT.

This chain joins TRBV5-4 and TRBJ2-4, with 9 positions matching TRBD1. Germline V gene lookup returns CDR1 SGHNT and CDR2 YYREEE (reference sequence). Trimming cost V 4 bases and J 4 bases; bases outside gene matches: 6. This CDR3 comprises 15 residues. In DNA, the CDR3 is TGTGCCAGCAGCGGGGGCGGACAGGGGAAAAACATTCAGTACTTC. Protein sequence: CASSGGGQGKNIQYF. The whole variable domain, remainder taken from reference TRBV5-4 and TRBJ2-4, is ETGVTQSPTHLIKTRGQQVTLRCSSQSGHNTVSWYQQALGQGPQFIFQYYREEENGRGNFPPRFSGLQFPNYSSELNVNALELDDSALYLCASSGGGQGKNIQYFGAGTRLSVL.

The chain joins TRBV3-1 (or the pseudogene TRBV3-2) to TRBJ2-5; D gene unclear. Germline CDR1 LGHDT, CDR2 YNNKEL (reference sequence). V was trimmed by 0 bases and J by 2 bases, leaving 7 bases between them. The CDR3 is made up of 14 amino acids. The CDR3 coding sequence is TGTGCCAGCAGCCAAGAATTTCAGCAAGAGACCCAGTACTTC. Its translation is CASSQEFQQETQYF.

This chain connects TRBV6-1 to TRBJ1-5; possibly TRBD1 for D (5 bases). Trimming cost V 3 bases and J 2 bases, with 11 bases left between them. Germline V gene lookup returns CDR1 MNHNS and CDR2 SASEGT. The CDR3 is made up of 15 amino acids. The CDR3 sequence: CASSDPRAGNQPQHF. CDR3 bases: TGTGCCAGCAGTGACCCCAGGGCCGGCAATCAGCCCCAGCATTTT.

This chain uses TRBV7-3 with TRBJ2-7, with 7 nucleotides matching TRBD2. Per germline, CDR1 SGHTA and CDR2 FQGTGA. This CDR3 has 12 amino acids. V lost 5 bases, J lost 5 bases, and 3 bases stayed unmatched. The chain's CDR3 is CASSPGRNEQYF. The CDR3 coding sequence is TGTGCCAGCAGCCCCGGGAGGAACGAGCAGTACTTC. Based on the CDR3 plus reference TRBV7-3 and TRBJ2-7, the full variable domain is GAGVSQTPSNKVTEKGKYVELRCDPISGHTALYWYRQSLGQGPEFLIYFQGTGAADDSGLPNDRFFAVRPEGSVSTLKIQRTERGDSAVYLCASSPGRNEQYFGPGTRLTVT.

This clone has only one observation. The CDR3 coding sequence is TGCGCCAGCAGCTTGGCTCCCTCAGGGGCCACCGGGGAGCTGTTTTTT. This gives the protein CASSLAPSGATGELFF. The rearrangement links TRBV5-1 to TRBJ2-2; tentatively, D is TRBD1 (6 bases). This CDR3 contains 16 residues. V was pared by 0 bases and J by 4 bases, with 13 bases between. Germline V gene lookup returns CDR1 SGHRS and CDR2 YFSETQ.